A single sample gave rise to the 16 T cell receptor beta chains below, sequenced in a study of blood T cell repertoires in COVID-19. Some clones are missing from TCRdb's copy, which holds only in-frame ones; the method was immunoSEQ multiplex PCR. The sample lists roughly 150,000 clones, 84% occurring once. Sample: peripheral blood. All receptors derive from a man between 65 and 80 years old with active or convalescent COVID-19.

The sample holds a few counts of this clone. CDR3: CASSFRTNEKLFF. The CDR3 DNA follows: TGTGCCAGCAGCTTCCGGACTAATGAAAAACTGTTTTTT. The chain carries TRBV11-2 and TRBJ1-4; no firm D call. V dropped 3 bases and J dropped 2 bases, with 4 bases sitting between them. This CDR3 is 13 amino acids long. Germline CDR1 is SGHAT and CDR2 is FQNNGV.

V gene TRBV4-1 combines with J gene TRBJ2-7; tentative D call: TRBD1 (6 bases). Germline CDR1 reads MGHRA; CDR2 reads YSYEKL. V was shortened by 0 bases and J by 2 bases, with 8 bases between the two germline ends. The CDR3 sequence is 14 residues long. CDR3 nucleotides: TGCGCCAGCAGCCAAGAGAGGACAGCCTACGAGCAGTACTTC. Encoded protein: CASSQERTAYEQYF.

In nucleotides, the CDR3 is TGTGCCAGCAGCTTGAGGGAAGGAGAAAAACTGTTTTTT. It encodes CASSLREGEKLFF. This chain connects TRBV7-9 to TRBJ1-4; no firm D call. CDR1 is SEHNR and CDR2 is FQNEAQ in the germline V gene (reference sequence). Trimming left V 3 bases short and J 8 bases short, with 10 bases between. The CDR3 is 13 residues long.

The chain combines TRBV15 with TRBJ2-7; 10 bases align to TRBD1. This CDR3 comprises 15 residues. Trimming took 3 bases from V and 4 from J; bases not matched to a gene: 6. Germline-derived CDR1 and CDR2 are LNHNV and YYDKDF (reference sequence). The CDR3 sequence: CATSRGQGRGYEQYF. The CDR3 nucleotides are TGTGCCACCAGCAGGGGACAGGGGAGAGGATACGAGCAGTACTTC.

This chain uses TRBV7-9 with TRBJ2-7, with D maybe TRBD2 (6 bases). The germline V gene has CDR1 SEHNR and CDR2 FQNEAQ (reference sequence). Deletions cut 3 bases from V and 3 bases from J, with 9 bases between. CDR3 length equals 13 residues. For the CDR3, the DNA is TGTGCCAGCAGCTTTACTAGCAGCTACGAGCAGTACTTC. Amino acid sequence: CASSFTSSYEQYF.

The V gene is TRBV5-4, the J gene TRBJ2-1; 11 nucleotides match TRBD2. Germline V gene lookup returns CDR1 SGHNT and CDR2 YYREEE (reference sequence). CDR3 length: 16 residues. J was trimmed by 7 bases and V by 0 bases; bases with no gene match: 6. The CDR3 protein is CASSLGGLAGRNEQFF. DNA for the CDR3: TGTGCCAGCAGCTTGGGTGGACTAGCGGGCCGGAATGAGCAGTTCTTC.

A note on this clone: Other DNA sequences in this sample translate to the same CDR3. The gene calls are TRBV2 and TRBJ1-5; 9 bases map to TRBD1. This CDR3 spans 15 amino acids. V was pared by 6 bases and J by 3 bases, with 6 bases of the junction left unmatched. The germline V gene has CDR1 SNHLY and CDR2 FYNNEI. The CDR3 region is CASRLTGGDNQPQHF. CDR3 sequence (DNA): TGTGCCAGCAGGTTAACAGGGGGCGACAATCAGCCCCAGCATTTT.

J is TRBJ2-2 and V is TRBV7-6; 16 bases map to TRBD2. This CDR3 contains 18 residues. V lost 3 bases and J lost 4; bases outside the gene matches: 5. Per the germline V gene, CDR1 is SGHVS and CDR2 is FNYEAQ. CDR3 residues: CASSFGTSGRGGTGELFF. The CDR3 nucleotides are TGTGCCAGCAGCTTCGGGACTAGCGGGAGGGGAGGCACCGGGGAGCTGTTTTTT.

The chain couples TRBV20-1 to TRBJ2-5; perhaps TRBD2 as D (5 bases). CDR1 is DFQATT and CDR2 is SNEGSKA in the germline V gene (reference sequence). Trimming stripped 7 bases from V and 5 bases from J, with 11 bases between. The CDR3 length is 11 residues. The CDR3 loop reads CSGTPGETQYF. The DNA of the CDR3 is TGCAGTGGGACTCCCGGGGAGACCCAGTACTTC.

This chain uses TRBV29-1 with TRBJ2-7; tentative D call: TRBD2 (6 bases). CDR3 size: 14 residues. Per the germline V gene, CDR1 is SQVTM and CDR2 is ANQGSEA. V lost 4 bases and J lost 0, with 13 bases in between. For the CDR3, the DNA is TGCAGCGTTGCCCGGGGGTCCCCCTCCTACGAGCAGTACTTC. It yields the protein CSVARGSPSYEQYF.

V and J are TRBV5-1 and TRBJ2-1; 9 nucleotides line up with TRBD1. V trimming: 2 bases; J trimming: 15 bases; junction bases outside the gene matches: 9. Germline V CDR1 and CDR2: SGHRS, YFSETQ. The CDR3 length is 13 residues. CDR3 sequence reads: CASSFRDREVGFF. In nucleotides, the CDR3 is TGCGCCAGCAGCTTCCGGGACAGGGAGGTTGGGTTCTTC.

The chain couples TRBV2 to TRBJ1-2; no clear D gene. The ends were cut back, 6 bases at V and 9 bases at J, with 17 bases in the middle. In germline, CDR1 is SNHLY, CDR2 FYNNEI. CDR3 length: 13 residues. The CDR3 loop reads CASRPGIHGSYTF. The DNA for the CDR3 is TGTGCCAGCAGACCCGGGATACACGGGAGCTACACCTTC.

The rearrangement links TRBV7-2 to TRBJ1-1, with 9 positions matching TRBD1. V lost 7 bases, J lost 3 bases, and 21 bases stayed unmatched. This CDR3 is built from 19 residues. The germline V gene encodes CDR1 SGHTA and CDR2 FQGNSA. The DNA for the CDR3 is TGTGCCAGCATCCAGGCCGGGACAGGGTTATCCGGGCCAGACACTGAAGCTTTCTTT. Translation gives CASIQAGTGLSGPDTEAFF.

The chain is built from TRBV7-2 and TRBJ2-1; the match to TRBD1 covers 9 bases. The CDR3 loop spans 15 amino acids. CDR1 and CDR2 (germline): SGHTA, FQGNSA. Trimming took 7 bases from V and 6 from J; bases not matched to a gene: 10. The CDR3 loop reads CASTIGGQGVNEQFF. DNA of the CDR3: TGTGCCAGCACCATAGGGGGACAGGGAGTCAATGAGCAGTTCTTC.

The rearrangement joins TRBV24-1 to TRBJ2-1; 9 nucleotides agree with TRBD2. CDR1 is KGHDR and CDR2 is SFDVKD in the germline V gene. The trim removed 4 bases at V and 2 bases at J, leaving 8 bases unmatched. This CDR3 contains 17 residues. The CDR3 region has the DNA TGTGCCACCAGTGAGAATAGCGGGAGTGGGACCTACAATGAGCAGTTCTTC. Residues: CATSENSGSGTYNEQFF.

The rearrangement links TRBV28 to TRBJ1-1; the match to TRBD1 covers 8 bases. V lost 5 bases and J lost 10; bases outside the gene matches: 9. The length of the CDR3 is 13 residues. Germline V CDR1 and CDR2: MDHEN, SYDVKM. CDR3 region: CASSTFRGQRAFF. CDR3 sequence (DNA): TGTGCCAGCAGTACTTTCAGGGGGCAAAGAGCTTTCTTT.